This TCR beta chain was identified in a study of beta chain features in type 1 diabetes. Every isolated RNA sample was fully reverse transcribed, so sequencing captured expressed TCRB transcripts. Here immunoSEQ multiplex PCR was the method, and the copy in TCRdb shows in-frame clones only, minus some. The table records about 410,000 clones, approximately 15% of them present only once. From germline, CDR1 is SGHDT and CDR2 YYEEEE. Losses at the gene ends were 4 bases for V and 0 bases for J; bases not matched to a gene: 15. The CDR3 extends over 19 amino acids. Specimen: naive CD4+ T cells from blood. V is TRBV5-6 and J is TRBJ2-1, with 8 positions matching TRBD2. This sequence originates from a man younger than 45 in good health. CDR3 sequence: CASSLREGQIIPSYNEQFF. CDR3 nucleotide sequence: TGTGCCAGCAGCCTCCGGGAGGGCCAAATTATCCCCTCCTACAATGAGCAGTTCTTC.